Sequencing of this TCR beta chain was carried out in a study of blood T cell repertoires in COVID-19. Background on the study: From the United States, Italy and Spain came samples of acute and convalescent COVID-19. Sources were T cells, B-cell-depleted T cells, or PBMCs; the material itself was cDNA or gDNA.

In the authors' workflow: Cell counts per sample came from amplifying reference gene primers. Method: immunoSEQ multiplex PCR; TCRdb's copy keeps in-frame clones and lacks some. V, J and clone size reflect that table, while D and trimming were determined from the DNA. The data contain 450,000 or so clones, about 88% of them seen just once; the ten biggest clones take up roughly 1.6%. V lost 3 bases, J lost 3 bases, and 10 bases stayed unmatched. The length of the CDR3 is 16 residues. CDR1 and CDR2 from the germline V gene are SGHTA and FQGNSA. The TCR comes from a woman between 40 and 50 years old with COVID-19, enrolled during active disease. This rearrangement joins TRBV7-2 to TRBJ2-7; 8 bases are shared with TRBD2. The sequencing input was peripheral blood. DNA for the CDR3: TGTGCCAGCAGCTTCTTCCGGGTAGCGGGGTACTACGAGCAGTACTTC. This sequence encodes CASSFFRVAGYYEQYF. Using reference TRBV7-2 and TRBJ2-7 for the parts outside the CDR3, the full variable domain is GAGVSQSPSNKVTEKGKDVELRCDPISGHTALYWYRQSLGQGLEFLIYFQGNSAPDKSGLPSDRFSAERTGGSVSTLTIQRTQQEDSAVYLCASSFFRVAGYYEQYFGPGTRLTVT.